The 13 T cell receptor beta chains listed next were all sequenced from one sample in a study of T cell responses to AZD1222 COVID-19 vaccine. Here immunoSEQ multiplex PCR was the method, and the copy in TCRdb shows in-frame clones only, minus some. The profile shows roughly 100,000 clones, 70% to 90% of them singletons. Sequenced here: peripheral blood, sampled 28 days after the second AZD1222 dose. These receptors were obtained from an adult who received the AZD1222 COVID-19 vaccine.

The rearrangement links TRBV27 to TRBJ1-5, with 10 bases identical to TRBD1. Germline CDR1 and CDR2: MNHEY and SMNVEV (reference sequence). V lost 8 bases to trimming and J lost 4 bases; unmatched junction nucleotides: 5. The CDR3 loop spans 14 amino acids. CDR3 protein: CASARDRGNQPQHF. The CDR3 DNA reads as TGTGCCAGCGCCCGGGACAGGGGTAATCAGCCCCAGCATTTT.

This chain connects TRBV6-5 to TRBJ1-1; the match to TRBD1 covers 7 bases. The CDR3 has 15 residues. Germline V gives CDR1 MNHEY, CDR2 SVGAGI. The ends lost 5 bases at V and 2 bases at J; junction bases unmatched: 8. The CDR3 loop reads CASSRTGASNTEAFF. In DNA, the CDR3 is TGTGCCAGCAGTCGGACAGGAGCTTCTAACACTGAAGCTTTCTTT.

This rearrangement joins TRBV9 to TRBJ2-5; TRBD1 is a possible D gene (5 bases). The germline V and J ends were trimmed by 3 bases and 7 bases, with 16 bases remaining between them. The CDR3 length is 14 residues. Looked up from germline, CDR1 is SGDLS and CDR2 is YYNGEE. CDR3 in amino acids: CASSGPGSTGTQYF. CDR3 DNA sequence: TGTGCCAGCAGCGGTCCGGGTAGTACAGGGACCCAGTACTTC.

The chain has TRBV9 and TRBJ2-1; 8 bases map to TRBD1. Germline trimming cut 0 bases from V and 5 bases from J; bases unmatched to any gene: 10. The CDR3 extends over 17 amino acids. Germline lookup yields CDR1 SGDLS and CDR2 YYNGEE. CDR3 nucleotides: TGTGCCAGCAGCGTAGATCCCCATGACAGGGGAGACAATGAGCAGTTCTTC. It yields the protein CASSVDPHDRGDNEQFF.

CDR3: CASSSSTDTQYF. CDR3 DNA sequence: TGTGCCAGCTCGTCTAGCACAGATACGCAGTATTTT. The chain has TRBV7-2 and TRBJ2-3; D ambiguous. This CDR3 comprises 12 residues. Germline V gene data show CDR1 as SGHTA and CDR2 as FQGNSA. Trimming cost V 8 bases and J 0 bases, with 6 bases left between them.

The chain joins TRBV5-4 to TRBJ2-7; D could derive from TRBD1 or TRBD2 (5 bases each). V lost 4 bases to trimming and J lost 3 bases, with 11 bases between them. Germline V gene data show CDR1 as SGHNT and CDR2 as YYREEE (reference sequence). The CDR3 runs 13 residues. CDR3 residues: CASSPWDGYEQYF. The DNA of the CDR3 is TGTGCCAGCAGCCCGTGGGACGGCTACGAGCAGTACTTC.

The rearrangement links TRBV4-1 to TRBJ1-2, with a weak D call TRBD1 (6 bases). V lost 0 bases and J lost 7, with 12 bases in between. This CDR3 spans 14 amino acids. CDR1 and CDR2 (germline): MGHRA, YSYEKL. CDR3 sequence (DNA): TGCGCCAGCAGCCAAGATGGGGGGGCAGGTGGCTACACCTTC. Its translation: CASSQDGGAGGYTF.

The rearrangement links TRBV9 to TRBJ2-5; TRBD1 is a possible D gene (6 bases). The CDR3 extends over 15 amino acids. The germline V gene encodes CDR1 SGDLS and CDR2 YYNGEE. V lost 0 bases to trimming and J lost 1 base, with 10 bases between them. The CDR3 DNA reads TGTGCCAGCAGCGTAGTGGGGACACCCCAAGAGACCCAGTACTTC. Translating gives CASSVVGTPQETQYF.

The CDR3 nucleotides are TGTGCCTGGATGTCGGGTTCACCCCTCCACTTT. It yields the protein CAWMSGSPLHF. The chain employs TRBV30 and TRBJ1-6; D gene uncertain. The CDR3 length is 11 residues. With 4 bases removed from V and 9 bases from J, the gap between germline ends came to 7 bases. Germline CDR1 GTSNPN, CDR2 SVGIG (reference sequence).

The V call is TRBV3-1 (or the pseudogene TRBV3-2), the J call TRBJ1-1, with TRBD1 matching 8 bases. The CDR3 spans 14 residues. From germline, CDR1 is LGHDT and CDR2 YNNKEL (reference sequence). The V segment lost 3 bases and the J segment 4 bases; nucleotides outside the gene matches: 4. CDR3 nucleotides: TGTGCCAGCAGCCATTTAGGACAGGGCACTGAAGCTTTCTTT. This translates into CASSHLGQGTEAFF.

This clone was seen a few times. The J gene is TRBJ1-3, the V gene TRBV18, with D possibly matching TRBD1 (6 bases). V lost 0 bases and J lost 4, with 13 bases in between. From germline, CDR1 is KGHSH and CDR2 LQKENI. The CDR3 has 16 amino acids. In DNA form, the CDR3 reads TGTGCCAGCTCACCACCCACAGGGACGTTGGGAAACACCATATATTTT. Protein: CASSPPTGTLGNTIYF.

There are a few counts of this clone. This rearrangement joins TRBV9 to TRBJ1-1; D gene unclear. The ends were cut back, 0 bases at V and 8 bases at J, with 5 bases in the middle. The length of the CDR3 is 11 residues. CDR1 is SGDLS and CDR2 is YYNGEE in the germline V gene. CDR3 protein: CASSVGAEAFF. CDR3 DNA sequence: TGTGCCAGCAGCGTAGGGGCGGAAGCTTTCTTT.

The chain is built from TRBV6-5 and TRBJ1-6, with no clear D. Trimming removed 5 bases from V and 12 bases from J, with 11 bases in between. The CDR3 is 12 residues long. Looked up from germline, CDR1 is MNHEY and CDR2 is SVGAGI. The CDR3, as DNA: TGTGCCAGCAGTCTCCCGGGGATACCCCTCCACTTT. Protein product: CASSLPGIPLHF.